A single T cell receptor (beta chain) is shown here with its context. This clonotype showed up just once. Its antigen is currently not known. No quality values exist for individual bases; no much larger clone is one base distant. The data belong to a study of post-analysis software for immune sequencing data (dated by TCRdb to 2015 to 2017). The study in broad terms: The recorded disease courses included relapsing-remitting, secondary progressive and progressive-relapsing multiple sclerosis, and some patients had no subtype annotation. Patient repertoires were compared against roughly 10 previously published healthy control repertoires from donors aged 6 to 25 years. A subset of samples was prepared in parallel using single-end sample barcoding, then pooled and co-amplified after Illumina adapter ligation. The paper's findings and limits, for the study overall: The control group was slightly older than the multiple sclerosis patient group. When samples were clustered directly using the F measure, samples prepared in the same batch co-clustered strongly, which prompted a batch-effect correction. Multiple sclerosis patients had significantly lower normalized Chao1 diversity than controls, a result that suggests substantial peripheral T-cell clonal expansion.

Library construction relied on PCR. These reads were obtained on an Illumina HiSeq 2500. To reduce PCR and sequencing biases, unique molecular identifiers were built into the TCR beta cDNA libraries. Every 1 to 10 million input T cells yielded roughly 500,000 cDNA molecules, meaning each molecule approximated one T cell. Patient libraries were prepared and sequenced with the same protocol used for the earlier healthy control dataset. Within a given batch, samples were prepared together, multiplexed and sequenced on the same HiSeq lane. As for the original processing: MIGEC was used to process the raw barcoded reads, and molecular identifier groups with only a single read were discarded before consensus assembly and CDR3 extraction. Clonotype tables were post-analysed with VDJtools, normalizing diversity by down-sampling all datasets to the smallest sample size. In repertoire overlap clustering, CDR3 amino acid sequences, but not nucleotide sequences, were matched to correct batch-related cross-sample contamination. TCRdb ran its own pipeline on the public reads, namely fastp trimming at Q25 and MiXCR clone calling, and kept in-frame beta chains. Rows matching on CDR3 protein sequence are summarized as one entry with the most common DNA and genes. TCRdb, not the original authors, processed these V and J calls. Present in this sample are approximately 400,000 distinct CDR3 sequences, less than 40% of which were seen just once. The ten largest clones add up to 10% to 15% of the sample.

To demonstrate the VDJtools post-analysis software, the study profiled TCR beta repertoires from the peripheral blood of about a dozen young patients with multiple sclerosis. The multiple sclerosis patients were children and adolescents between about 6 and 16 years of age. This sequence originates from a girl aged 5-17 years with multiple sclerosis. The sample taken for sequencing was blood.

The CDR3 in this case is CSARLESRGVWESYTF. The sequenced DNA: TGCAGTGCTAGACTTGAATCCCGGGGGGTATGGGAGAGCTACACCTTC. The chain couples TRBV20-1 to TRBJ1-2, with TRBD1 tentatively as D gene (5 bases match). The trim is 2 bases for V and 9 bases for J, with a gap of 25 bases between the germline ends. The germline V gene (reference sequence) provides CDR1 DFQATT and CDR2 SNEGSKA. From the cysteine through the phenylalanine, the CDR3 covers 16 amino acids. The sequence is cut down to CDR3 DNA, 48 bases in frame from base 1.